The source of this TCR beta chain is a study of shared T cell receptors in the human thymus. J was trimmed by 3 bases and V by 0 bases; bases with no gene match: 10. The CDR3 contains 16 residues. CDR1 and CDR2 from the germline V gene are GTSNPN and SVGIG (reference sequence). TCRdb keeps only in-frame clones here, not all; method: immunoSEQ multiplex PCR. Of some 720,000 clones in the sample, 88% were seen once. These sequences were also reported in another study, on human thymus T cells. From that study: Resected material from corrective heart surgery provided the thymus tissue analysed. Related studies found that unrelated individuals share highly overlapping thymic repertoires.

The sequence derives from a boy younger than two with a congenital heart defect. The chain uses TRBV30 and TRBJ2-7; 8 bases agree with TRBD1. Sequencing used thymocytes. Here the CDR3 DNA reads TGTGCCTGGAGTGTACGTCGGACAGGGACATTCTACGAGCAGTACTTC. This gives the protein CAWSVRRTGTFYEQYF.